This T cell receptor beta chain was captured in a study of blood T cells in healthy people across ages. With a J-beta primer mix and a sample-barcoded 5' primer, a second PCR ran about 7 to 11 cycles. Via MiXCR, TCRdb re-called the 5' RACE reads, giving one row per CDR3 protein. The sample records some 1.4 million distinct CDR3 sequences, 42% being singletons. This TCR derives from a young woman in good health. The sequencing input was blood.

The CDR3 here is CASSRGQGGNYNSPLHF. The CDR3, as DNA: TGTGCCAGCAGTCGAGGACAGGGTGGAAACTATAATTCACCCCTCCACTTT. The rearrangement links TRBV12-3 or TRBV12-4 to TRBJ1-6; 8 nucleotides match TRBD1. The CDR3 sequence is 17 residues long. V dropped 5 bases and J dropped 3; count of bases not matched to a gene: 9.